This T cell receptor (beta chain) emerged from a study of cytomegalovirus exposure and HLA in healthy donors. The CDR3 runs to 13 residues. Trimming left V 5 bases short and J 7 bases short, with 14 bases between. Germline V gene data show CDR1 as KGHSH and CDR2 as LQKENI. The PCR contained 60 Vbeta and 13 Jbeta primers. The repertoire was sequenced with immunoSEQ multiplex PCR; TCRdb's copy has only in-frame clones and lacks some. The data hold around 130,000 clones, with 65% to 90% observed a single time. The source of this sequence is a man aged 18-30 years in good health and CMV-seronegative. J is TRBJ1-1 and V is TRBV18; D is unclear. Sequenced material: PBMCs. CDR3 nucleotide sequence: TGTGCCAGCTCAGAGTCTAGGCGCCTTGAAGCTTTCTTT. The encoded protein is CASSESRRLEAFF.